This T cell receptor (beta chain) derives from a study of blood T cell repertoires in COVID-19. Study-wide background: The United States, Italy and Spain were the sources of the acute and convalescent COVID-19 samples. Sample material is recorded as cDNA or gDNA derived from T cells, B-cell-depleted T cells, or PBMCs.

Original handling: Estimation of nucleated cell counts relied on the amplification of reference gene primers. The repertoire was sequenced with immunoSEQ multiplex PCR; TCRdb's copy has only in-frame clones and lacks some. V, J and clone size reflect that table, while D and trimming were determined from the DNA. The data hold 200,000 to 250,000 clones, with approximately 80% observed a single time. Sequencing was done on a sample of peripheral blood. The receptor was isolated from a woman aged 35 to 49 with active or convalescent COVID-19.

The CDR3 protein is CASTTGTSGGDTQYF. The CDR3 nucleotides are TGTGCCAGTACAACCGGGACTAGCGGTGGGGATACGCAGTATTTT. This sequence joins TRBV2 and TRBJ2-3, with 11 bases lining up with TRBD2. V lost 9 bases, J lost 6 bases, and 11 bases stayed unmatched. Germline-derived CDR1 and CDR2 are SNHLY and FYNNEI. This CDR3 region has 15 residues.